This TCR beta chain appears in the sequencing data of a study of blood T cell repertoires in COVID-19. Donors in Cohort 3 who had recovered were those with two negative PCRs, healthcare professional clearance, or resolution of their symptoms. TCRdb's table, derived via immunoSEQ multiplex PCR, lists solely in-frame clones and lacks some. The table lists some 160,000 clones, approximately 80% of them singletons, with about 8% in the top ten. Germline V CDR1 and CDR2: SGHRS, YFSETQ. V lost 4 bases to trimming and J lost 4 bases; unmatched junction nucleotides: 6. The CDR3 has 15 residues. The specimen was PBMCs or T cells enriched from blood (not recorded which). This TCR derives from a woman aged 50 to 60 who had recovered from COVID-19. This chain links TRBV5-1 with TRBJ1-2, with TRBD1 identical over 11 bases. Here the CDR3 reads CASSRGDRGSYGYTF. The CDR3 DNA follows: TGCGCCAGCAGCAGAGGGGACAGGGGGAGCTATGGCTACACCTTC.